This T cell receptor (beta chain) was documented in a study of cytomegalovirus exposure and HLA in healthy donors. Everyone who donated was a healthy bone marrow donor. The primer mix had 60 Vbeta and 13 Jbeta primers. Under the authors' procedure: Per a later analysis, the number of unique TCR beta chains was approximately 80 million, of which roughly 10 million were shared. Clones were read by immunoSEQ multiplex PCR, and TCRdb kept only the in-frame ones, dropping some. The D gene and trimming were derived from the DNA, and the V and J assignments and clone size from that table. The sample records about 180,000 clones, 80% being singletons. This receptor was identified in a girl under 18 in good health and CMV-seropositive. The specimen was PBMCs.

CDR3 in amino acids: CASSTSTPSYEQYF. CDR3 coding DNA: TGTGCCAGCAGCACCTCAACACCGTCCTACGAGCAGTACTTC. The V and J genes are TRBV7-9 and TRBJ2-7; D uncertain. The CDR3 loop spans 14 amino acids. Per germline, CDR1 SEHNR and CDR2 FQNEAQ (reference sequence). The ends were cut back, 5 bases at V and 1 base at J, with 12 bases in the middle. The full variable domain, in which reference TRBV7-9 and TRBJ2-7 provide the parts outside the CDR3, is DTGVSQNPRHKITKRGQNVTFRCDPISEHNRLYWYRQTLGQGPEFLTYFQNEAQLEKSRLLSDRFSAERPKGSFSTLEIQRTEQGDSAMYLCASSTSTPSYEQYFGPGTRLTVT.